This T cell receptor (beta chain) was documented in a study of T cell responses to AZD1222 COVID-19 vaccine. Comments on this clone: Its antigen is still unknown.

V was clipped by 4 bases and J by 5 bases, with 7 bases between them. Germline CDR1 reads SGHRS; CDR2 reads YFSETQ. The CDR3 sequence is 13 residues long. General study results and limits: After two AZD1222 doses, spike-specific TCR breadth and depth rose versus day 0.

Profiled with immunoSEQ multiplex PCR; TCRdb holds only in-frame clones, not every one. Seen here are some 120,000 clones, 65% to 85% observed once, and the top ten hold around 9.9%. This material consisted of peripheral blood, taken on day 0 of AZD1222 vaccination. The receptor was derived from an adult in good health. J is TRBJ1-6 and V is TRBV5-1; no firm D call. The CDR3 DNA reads TGCGCCAGCAGCGGGTCGGATAATTCACCCCTCCACTTT. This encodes CASSGSDNSPLHF.